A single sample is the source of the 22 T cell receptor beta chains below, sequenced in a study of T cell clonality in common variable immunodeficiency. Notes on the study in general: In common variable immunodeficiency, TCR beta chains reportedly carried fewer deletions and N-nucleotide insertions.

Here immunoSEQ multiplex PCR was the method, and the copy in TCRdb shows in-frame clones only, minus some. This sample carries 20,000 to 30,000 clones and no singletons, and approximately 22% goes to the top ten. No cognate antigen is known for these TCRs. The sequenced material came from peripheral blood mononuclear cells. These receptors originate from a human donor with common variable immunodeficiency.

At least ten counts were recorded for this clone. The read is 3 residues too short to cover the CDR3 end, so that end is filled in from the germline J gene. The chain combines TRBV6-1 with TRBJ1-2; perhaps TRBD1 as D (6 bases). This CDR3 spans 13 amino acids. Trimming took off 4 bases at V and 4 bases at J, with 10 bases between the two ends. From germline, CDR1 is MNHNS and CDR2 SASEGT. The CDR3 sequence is CASSATGTYGYTF. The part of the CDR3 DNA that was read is TGTGCCAGCAGTGCCACAGGGACCTATGGC.

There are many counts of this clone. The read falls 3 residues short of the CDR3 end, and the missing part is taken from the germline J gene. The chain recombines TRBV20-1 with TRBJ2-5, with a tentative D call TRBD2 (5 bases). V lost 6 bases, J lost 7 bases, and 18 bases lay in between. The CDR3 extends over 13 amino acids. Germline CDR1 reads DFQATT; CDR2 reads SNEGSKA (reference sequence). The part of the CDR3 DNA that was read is TGCAGTGCCCCACTAGTAGGGTTAGGGACC. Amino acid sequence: CSAPLVGLGT. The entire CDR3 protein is CSAPLVGLGTQYF.

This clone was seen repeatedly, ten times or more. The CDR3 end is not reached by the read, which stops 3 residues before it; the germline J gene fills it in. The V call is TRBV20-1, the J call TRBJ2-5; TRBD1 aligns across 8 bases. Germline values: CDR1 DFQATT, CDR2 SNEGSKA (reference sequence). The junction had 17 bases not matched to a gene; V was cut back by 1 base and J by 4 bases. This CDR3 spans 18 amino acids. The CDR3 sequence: CSARAQFYEDRVPETQYF. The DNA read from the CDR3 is TGCAGTGCTAGAGCTCAATTCTACGAGGACAGGGTCCCAGAGACC.

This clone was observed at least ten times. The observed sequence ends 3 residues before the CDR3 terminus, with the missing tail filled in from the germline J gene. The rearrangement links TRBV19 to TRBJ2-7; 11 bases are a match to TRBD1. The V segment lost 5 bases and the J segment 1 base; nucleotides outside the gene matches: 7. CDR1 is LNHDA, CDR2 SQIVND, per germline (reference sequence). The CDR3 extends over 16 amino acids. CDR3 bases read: TGTGCCAGTAGTGACGGACAGGGGGCTGGATCCTACGAG. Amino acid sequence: CASSDGQGAGSYE. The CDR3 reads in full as CASSDGQGAGSYEQYF.

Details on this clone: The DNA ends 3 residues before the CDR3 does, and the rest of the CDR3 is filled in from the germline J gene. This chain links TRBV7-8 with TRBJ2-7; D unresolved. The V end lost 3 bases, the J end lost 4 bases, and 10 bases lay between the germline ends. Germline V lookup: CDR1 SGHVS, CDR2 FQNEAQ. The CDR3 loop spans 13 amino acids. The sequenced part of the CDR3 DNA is TGTGCCAGCAGCTTGACACAGCAATACGAG. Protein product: CASSLTQQYE. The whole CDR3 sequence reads CASSLTQQYEQYF.

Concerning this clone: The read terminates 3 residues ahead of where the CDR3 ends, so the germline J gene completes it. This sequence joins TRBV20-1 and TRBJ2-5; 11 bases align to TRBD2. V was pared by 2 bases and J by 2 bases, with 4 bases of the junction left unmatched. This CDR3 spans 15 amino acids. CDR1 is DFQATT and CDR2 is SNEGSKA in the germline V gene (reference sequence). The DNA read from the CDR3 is TGCAGTGCTAGAACTAGCGGGGGAGATCAAGAGACC. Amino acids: CSARTSGGDQET. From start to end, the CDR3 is CSARTSGGDQETQYF.

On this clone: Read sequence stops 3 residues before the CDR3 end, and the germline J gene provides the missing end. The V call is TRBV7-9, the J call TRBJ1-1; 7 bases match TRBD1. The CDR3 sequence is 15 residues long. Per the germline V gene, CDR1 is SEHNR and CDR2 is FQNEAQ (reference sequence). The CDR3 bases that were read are TGTGCCAGCGGGTCGACAGGGTCGCAAAGACACGAA. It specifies CASGSTGSQRHE. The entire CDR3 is CASGSTGSQRHEAFF.

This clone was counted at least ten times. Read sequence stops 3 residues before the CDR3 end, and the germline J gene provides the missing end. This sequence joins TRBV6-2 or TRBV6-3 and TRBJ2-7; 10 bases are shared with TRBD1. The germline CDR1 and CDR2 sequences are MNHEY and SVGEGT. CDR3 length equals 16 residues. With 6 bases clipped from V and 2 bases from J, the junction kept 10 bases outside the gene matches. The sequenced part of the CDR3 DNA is TGTGCCAGCAGCTTTAAGACAGGGGGCAAGCCCTACGAG. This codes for CASSFKTGGKPYE. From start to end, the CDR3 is CASSFKTGGKPYEQYF.

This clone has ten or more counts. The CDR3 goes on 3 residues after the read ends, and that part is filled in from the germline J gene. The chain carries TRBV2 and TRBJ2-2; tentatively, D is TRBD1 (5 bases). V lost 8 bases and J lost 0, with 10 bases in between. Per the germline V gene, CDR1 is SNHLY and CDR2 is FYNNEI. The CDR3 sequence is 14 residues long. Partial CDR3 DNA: TGTGCCAGCCAGTGGGGCGCGAACACCGGGGAG. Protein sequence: CASQWGANTGE. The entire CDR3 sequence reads CASQWGANTGELFF.

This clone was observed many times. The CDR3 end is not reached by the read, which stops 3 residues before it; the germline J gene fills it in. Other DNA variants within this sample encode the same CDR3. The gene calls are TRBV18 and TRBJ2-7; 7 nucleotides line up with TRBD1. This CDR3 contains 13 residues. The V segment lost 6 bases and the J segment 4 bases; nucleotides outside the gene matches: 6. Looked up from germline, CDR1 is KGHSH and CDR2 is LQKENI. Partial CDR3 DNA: TGTGCCAGCTCGCCAAAGGGGGCATACGAG. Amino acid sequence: CASSPKGAYE. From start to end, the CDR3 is CASSPKGAYEQYF.

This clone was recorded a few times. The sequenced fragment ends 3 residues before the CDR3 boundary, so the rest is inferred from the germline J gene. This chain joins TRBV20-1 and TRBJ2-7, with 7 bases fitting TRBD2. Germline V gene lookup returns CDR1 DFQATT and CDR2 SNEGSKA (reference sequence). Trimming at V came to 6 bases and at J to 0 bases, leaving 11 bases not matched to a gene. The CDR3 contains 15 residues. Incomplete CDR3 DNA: TGCAGTGCGAGGAGGTTGGGGGGGACCTCCTACGAG. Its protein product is CSARRLGGTSYE. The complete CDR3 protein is CSARRLGGTSYEQYF.

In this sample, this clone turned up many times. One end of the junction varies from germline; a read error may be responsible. The CDR3: CASTVQGARSGDTIYF. CDR3 bases read: TGTGCCAGCACTGTACAGGGGGCGCGATCTGGAGACACC. The chain carries TRBV28 and TRBJ1-3; 9 nucleotides match TRBD1. Sequencing ends 3 residues short of the CDR3 end; the germline J gene provides the rest. The CDR3 length is 16 residues. Germline V CDR1 and CDR2: MDHEN, SYDVKM.

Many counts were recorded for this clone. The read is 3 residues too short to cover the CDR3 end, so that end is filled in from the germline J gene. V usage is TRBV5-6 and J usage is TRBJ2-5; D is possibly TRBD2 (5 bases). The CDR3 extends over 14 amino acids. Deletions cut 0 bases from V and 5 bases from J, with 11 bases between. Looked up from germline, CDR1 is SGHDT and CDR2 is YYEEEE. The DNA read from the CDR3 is TGTGCCAGCAGCTTGGACACTAGTGTGGAGACC. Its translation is CASSLDTSVET. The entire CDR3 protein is CASSLDTSVETQYF. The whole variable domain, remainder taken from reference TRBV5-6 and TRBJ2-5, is DAGVTQSPTHLIKTRGQQVTLRCSPKSGHDTVSWYQQALGQGPQFIFQYYEEEERQRGNFPDRFSGHQFPNYSSELNVNALLLGDSALYLCASSLDTSVETQYFGPGTRLLVL.

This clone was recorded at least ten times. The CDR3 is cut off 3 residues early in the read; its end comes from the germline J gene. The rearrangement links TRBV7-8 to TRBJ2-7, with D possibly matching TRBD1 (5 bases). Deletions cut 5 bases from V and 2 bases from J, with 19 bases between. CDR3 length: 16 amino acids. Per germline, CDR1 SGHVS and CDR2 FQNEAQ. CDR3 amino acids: CASSPYPDTTAYEQYF. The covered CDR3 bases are TGTGCCAGCAGCCCCTACCCGGACACTACGGCCTACGAG.

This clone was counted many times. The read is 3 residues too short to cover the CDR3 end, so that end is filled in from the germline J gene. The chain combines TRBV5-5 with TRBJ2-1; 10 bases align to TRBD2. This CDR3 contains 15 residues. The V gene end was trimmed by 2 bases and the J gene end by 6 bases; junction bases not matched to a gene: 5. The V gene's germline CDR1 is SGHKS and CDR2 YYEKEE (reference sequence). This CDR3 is CASSLLAGLSNEQFF. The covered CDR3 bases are TGTGCCAGCAGCTTACTAGCGGGGTTATCCAATGAG.

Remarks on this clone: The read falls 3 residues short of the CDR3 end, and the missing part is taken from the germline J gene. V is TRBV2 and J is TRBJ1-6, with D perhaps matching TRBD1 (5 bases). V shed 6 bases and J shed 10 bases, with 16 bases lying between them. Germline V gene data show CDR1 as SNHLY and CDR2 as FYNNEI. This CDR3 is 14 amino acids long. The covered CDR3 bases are TGTGCCAGCAGAGAGAGACAGACTGGGTCACCC. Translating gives CASRERQTGSP. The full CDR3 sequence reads CASRERQTGSPLHF.

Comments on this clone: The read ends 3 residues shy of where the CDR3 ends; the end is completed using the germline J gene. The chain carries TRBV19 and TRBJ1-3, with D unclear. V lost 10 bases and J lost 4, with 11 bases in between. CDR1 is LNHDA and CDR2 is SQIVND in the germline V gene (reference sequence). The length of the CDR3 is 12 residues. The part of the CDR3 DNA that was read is TGTGCCACCAAAAAAGCCGGAAACACC. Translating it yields CATKKAGNT. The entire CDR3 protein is CATKKAGNTIYF.

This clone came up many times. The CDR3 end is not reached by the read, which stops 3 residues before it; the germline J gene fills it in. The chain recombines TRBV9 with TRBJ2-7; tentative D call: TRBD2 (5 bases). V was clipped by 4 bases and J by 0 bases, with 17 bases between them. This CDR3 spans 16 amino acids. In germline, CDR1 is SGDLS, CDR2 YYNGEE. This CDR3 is CASSPMVAAASYEQYF. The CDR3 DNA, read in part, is TGTGCCAGCAGCCCCATGGTAGCAGCGGCCTCCTACGAG.

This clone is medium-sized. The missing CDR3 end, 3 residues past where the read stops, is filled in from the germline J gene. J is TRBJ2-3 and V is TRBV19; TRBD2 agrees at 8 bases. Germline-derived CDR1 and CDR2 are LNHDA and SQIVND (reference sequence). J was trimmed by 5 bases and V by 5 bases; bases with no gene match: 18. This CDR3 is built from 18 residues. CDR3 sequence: CASSLLLDSGTLKDTQYF. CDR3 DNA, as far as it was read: TGTGCCAGTAGTCTTTTACTCGATAGCGGGACGTTAAAAGATACG.

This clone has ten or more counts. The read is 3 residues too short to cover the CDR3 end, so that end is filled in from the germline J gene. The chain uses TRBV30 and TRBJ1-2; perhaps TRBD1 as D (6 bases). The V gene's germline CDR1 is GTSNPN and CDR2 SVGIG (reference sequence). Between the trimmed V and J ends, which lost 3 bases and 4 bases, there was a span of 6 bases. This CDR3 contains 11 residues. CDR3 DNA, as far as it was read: TGTGCCTGGAGGGACAGCTATGGC. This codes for CAWRDSYG. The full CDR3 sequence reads CAWRDSYGYTF.

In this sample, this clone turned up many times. The CDR3 is CASSQASIQGDGYTF. CDR3 DNA (partial): TGTGCCAGCAGCCAAGCGTCTATTCAGGGGGACGGC. The V and J genes are TRBV14 and TRBJ1-2; 7 bases match TRBD1. The DNA ends 3 residues before the CDR3 does, and the rest of the CDR3 is filled in from the germline J gene. From germline, CDR1 is SGHDN and CDR2 FVKESK. The CDR3 is 15 residues long. Using reference TRBV14 and TRBJ1-2 for the parts outside the CDR3, the full variable domain is EAGVTQFPSHSVIEKGQTVTLRCDPISGHDNLYWYRRVMGKEIKFLLHFVKESKQDESGMPNNRFLAERTGGTYSTLKVQPAELEDSGVYFCASSQASIQGDGYTFGSGTRLTVV.

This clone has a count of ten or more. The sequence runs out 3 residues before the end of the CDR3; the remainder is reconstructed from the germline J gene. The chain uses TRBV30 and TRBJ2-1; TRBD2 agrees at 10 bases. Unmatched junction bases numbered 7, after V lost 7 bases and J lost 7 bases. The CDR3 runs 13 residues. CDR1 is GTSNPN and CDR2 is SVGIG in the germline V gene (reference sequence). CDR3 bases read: TGTGCCTTCAGACTAGCGGGTTGGAATGAG. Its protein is CAFRLAGWNE. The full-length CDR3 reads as CAFRLAGWNEQFF.